This T cell receptor (beta chain) derives from a study of cytomegalovirus exposure and HLA in healthy donors. Profiling relied on immunoSEQ multiplex PCR, and the TCRdb table lists in-frame clones only, not all of them. Of 65,000 to 100,000 clones listed, approximately 93% were seen once; the top ten hold 3% to 4.5%. Per germline, CDR1 LGHNA and CDR2 YNFKEQ. Germline trimming cut 4 bases from V and 8 bases from J; bases unmatched to any gene: 5. CDR3 length: 14 amino acids. Input material: PBMCs. This clonotype was sampled from a woman under 40 in good health and CMV-seronegative. The rearrangement links TRBV4-2 to TRBJ2-2; 9 nucleotides match TRBD1. The CDR3 DNA reads as TGTGCCAGCAGCCGGACAGGGGCGGGAGGGGAGCTGTTTTTT. Amino acids: CASSRTGAGGELFF.